This TCR beta chain came from a study of blood T cell repertoires in COVID-19. Looking at the study overall: The cDNA or gDNA used as material had been derived from T cells, B-cell-depleted T cells, or PBMCs.

This CDR3 has 14 residues. Per germline, CDR1 SGHAT and CDR2 FQNNGV. Unmatched junction bases numbered 4, after V lost 2 bases and J lost 3 bases. In the original analysis: Estimation of nucleated cell counts was performed using reference gene primer amplification. TCRdb's table, derived via immunoSEQ multiplex PCR, lists solely in-frame clones and lacks some. V, J and clone size are taken as reported in that table, and D and trimming were inferred from the DNA itself. The data contain over 45,000 clones, 75% to 80% of them singletons. The chain employs TRBV11-2 and TRBJ2-7, with 7 bases identical to TRBD2. The sample comprised peripheral blood. The receptor comes from a man aged 50-59 years with active or convalescent COVID-19. DNA for the CDR3: TGTGCCAGCAGCTTAATCAGCGGGGACTACGAGCAGTACTTC. It is translated as CASSLISGDYEQYF. Complete variable domain (other parts from reference TRBV11-2 and TRBJ2-7): EAGVAQSPRYKIIEKRQSVAFWCNPISGHATLYWYQQILGQGPKLLIQFQNNGVVDDSQLPKDRFSAERLKGVDSTLKIQPAKLEDSAVYLCASSLISGDYEQYFGPGTRLTVT.